These T cell receptor beta chains were read from a single sample in a study of blood T cell repertoires in COVID-19. The repertoire was sequenced with immunoSEQ multiplex PCR; TCRdb's copy has only in-frame clones and lacks some. The sample has about 140,000 clones, just over 85% seen once. The sequenced sample consisted of PBMCs or T cells enriched from blood (not recorded which). Receptors originate from a middle-aged man who had recovered from COVID-19. Each CDR3 is given without its conserved first and last residue.

TRBJ1-5,TRBV12-3/TRBV12-4,ASSLQGYQPQH
TRBJ2-2,TRBV4-3,ASSQDIQVNTGELF
TRBJ1-6,TRBV6-4,ASSDPGLCPFTYNSPLH
TRBJ1-2,TRBV21-1,ASSKGAGGFEPGYT
TRBJ2-1,TRBV28,ASSLPSGGSYNEQF
TRBJ1-5,TRBV5-6,ASSLWSGRGENQPQH
TRBJ2-1,TRBV7-8,ASSPGTVSSYNEQF
TRBJ2-7,TRBV18,ASSAAGGGNEQY
TRBJ1-1,TRBV19,ASMRQGTEAF
TRBJ1-4,TRBV19,ASGTRGEKLF
TRBJ2-1,TRBV11-3,ASSLEPGISYNEQF
TRBJ2-5,TRBV29-1,SVEFGGYQETQY
TRBJ2-5,TRBV7-3,ASSSEETQY
TRBJ2-7,TRBV5-1,ASSPAGAYYEQY
TRBJ2-1,TRBV5-4,ASSGGYSFYNEQF
TRBJ2-2,TRBV15,ATSRVRSTGELF
TRBJ2-2,TRBV6-5,ASGSGGSNTGELF
TRBJ2-3,TRBV2,ASSGSGVWTDTQY
TRBJ2-1,TRBV12-3/TRBV12-4,ASSPQGNEQF
TRBJ1-2,TRBV24-1,ATSEAGYGYT
TRBJ2-7,TRBV4-1,ASSSYAGGNSYEQY
TRBJ2-1,TRBV11-1,ASSLDRYNEQF
TRBJ1-4,TRBV3-1/TRBV3-2,ASSQEWLNEKLF
TRBJ1-1,TRBV6-5,ASSYSSSDLSTEAF
TRBJ2-6,TRBV7-9,ASSSLVPSSGANVLT
TRBJ1-4,TRBV7-2,ASSLDRANEKLF
TRBJ2-4,TRBV10-3,AISEWASGNEAKNIQY
TRBJ1-3,TRBV3-1/TRBV3-2,ASRNRGTTIY
TRBJ2-5,TRBV7-8,ASSRLTNRDPPETQY
TRBJ2-7,TRBV4-1,ASSQYQTSGSSNGYEQY
TRBJ1-2,TRBV19,ASSFQGDSNYGYT
TRBJ1-3,TRBV19,ASSISLRRHSGNTIY
TRBJ1-2,TRBV7-9,ASSLENRGYGYT
TRBJ2-1,TRBV14,ASSPTGTVTNEQF
TRBJ2-2,TRBV5-1,ASSLESSFQGNTGELF
TRBJ1-6,TRBV4-2,ASSQDWANSPLH
TRBJ2-1,TRBV6-5,ASSYSITSGRNEQF
TRBJ1-5,TRBV6-5,ASWVTGGQPQH
TRBJ1-5,TRBV2,ASSDYVGGWQPQH
TRBJ1-2,TRBV4-3,ASSQRQGGGYT
TRBJ2-1,TRBV24-1,ATSDRWRGTYNEQF
TRBJ1-2,TRBV4-3,ASSQDGAGFAYGYT
TRBJ2-3,TRBV7-8,ASSPGVGSMGLTDTQY
TRBJ2-3,TRBV7-3,ASSPHQGDTQY
TRBJ1-6,TRBV5-4,ASSLEGNSPLH
TRBJ1-5,TRBV7-9,ASSLVQGASHNQPQH
TRBJ1-6,TRBV7-2,ASSWGTGTGGNSPLH
TRBJ1-4,TRBV9,ASSGIEGSTNEKLF
TRBJ2-5,TRBV9,ASSVAYGGQETQY
TRBJ1-1,TRBV10-2,ASRETGFEAF
TRBJ2-7,TRBV14,ASSPTGIGQY
TRBJ1-2,TRBV6-5,ASSYGPQGYT
TRBJ2-4,TRBV5-4,ASSGSAVLGGIQY